This T cell receptor (beta chain) is drawn from a study of technical replicates of blood from several donors. Method: immunoSEQ multiplex PCR; TCRdb's copy keeps in-frame clones and lacks some. This sample has about 56,000 clones; 90% to 95% occur once, and the top ten carry roughly 3.1%. This receptor was identified in a human donor in good health. Some clones in this sample may be carry-over from other donors' samples. The sequenced material came from PBMCs.

CDR3 in DNA: TGTGCCAGCAGCAAGGACAGGGCAGCCTACGAGCAGTACTTC. This codes for CASSKDRAAYEQYF. The chain uses TRBV25-1 and TRBJ2-7; 8 bases are a match to TRBD1. V was pared by 6 bases and J by 2 bases, with 6 bases of the junction left unmatched. Per the germline V gene, CDR1 is MGHDK and CDR2 is SYGVNS. The CDR3 is made up of 14 amino acids.